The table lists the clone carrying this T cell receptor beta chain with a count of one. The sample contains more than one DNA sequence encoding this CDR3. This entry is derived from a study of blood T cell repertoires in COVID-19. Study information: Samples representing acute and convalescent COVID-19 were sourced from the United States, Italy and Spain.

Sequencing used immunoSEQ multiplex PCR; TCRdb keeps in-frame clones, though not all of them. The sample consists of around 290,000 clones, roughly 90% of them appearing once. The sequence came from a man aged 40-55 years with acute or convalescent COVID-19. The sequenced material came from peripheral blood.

The CDR3 sequence is CASSQGTASYEQYF. CDR3 nucleotides: TGTGCCAGCAGCCAAGGGACAGCTTCCTACGAGCAGTACTTC. This chain connects TRBV3-1 (or the pseudogene TRBV3-2) to TRBJ2-7, with D possibly matching TRBD1 (6 bases). This CDR3 is built from 14 residues. CDR1 is LGHDT and CDR2 is YNNKEL in the germline V gene (reference sequence). Trimming cost V 1 base and J 1 base, with 8 bases left between them.